One and the same sample provided the 14 T cell receptor beta chains below, sequenced in a study of OX40 agonist ivuxolimab in advanced cancers. Library prep was done by the immunoSEQ multiplex PCR assay. In TCRdb, the immuneACCESS table is reduced to in-frame sequences with V and J assigned. These tables do not hold every clone; where another copy was compared, an unresolved V gene accounts for under half, and the others remain unexplained. This sample holds about 100,000 clones; about 90% were observed only once. About 1.5% of the sample is held by the ten biggest clonotypes. Sequences were derived from CD4+ or CD8+ T cells sorted from blood, sampled in a trial of the OX40 agonist ivuxolimab. Every receptor here comes from an adult with an advanced solid tumor such as melanoma, head and neck, liver or kidney cancer.

This chain connects TRBV7-2 to TRBJ1-4; tentatively, D is TRBD1 (6 bases). Trimming took off 4 bases at V and 7 bases at J, with 13 bases between the two ends. The CDR3 totals 14 residues. CDR1 is SGHTA and CDR2 is FQGNSA in the germline V gene. For the CDR3, the DNA is TGTGCCAGCAGCTCAGAGACAGGCGGTGAAAAACTGTTTTTT. Encoded protein: CASSSETGGEKLFF.

The DNA of the CDR3 is TGTGCCAGCAGCTCTGTCTTCGGTGAGACCCAGTACTTC. Translated, it gives CASSSVFGETQYF. The gene calls are TRBV9 and TRBJ2-5; D ambiguous. The length of the CDR3 is 13 residues. V was shortened by 4 bases and J by 5 bases, with 12 bases between the two germline ends. Germline CDR1 SGDLS, CDR2 YYNGEE.

This chain links TRBV29-1 with TRBJ1-2; maybe TRBD1 (5 bases). Looked up from germline, CDR1 is SQVTM and CDR2 is ANQGSEA. The CDR3 covers 14 residues. V gave up 5 bases and J gave up 6 bases, with 19 bases separating them. The CDR3 DNA is TGCAGCGTTTACGGCGGAGGGATGGGGGATGGCTACACCTTC. As protein: CSVYGGGMGDGYTF.

V and J are TRBV5-1 and TRBJ2-3, with D perhaps TRBD1 or TRBD2 (7 bases each). Per germline, CDR1 SGHRS and CDR2 YFSETQ. V was cut by 3 bases and J by 4 bases, with 21 bases left in between. The CDR3 has 17 residues. DNA of the CDR3: TGCGCCAGCAGCTCCCCCCAGGGGGGGCGCATCGCAGATACGCAGTATTTT. Amino acids: CASSSPQGGRIADTQYF. The full variable domain, its missing parts supplied by reference TRBV5-1 and TRBJ2-3, is KAGVTQTPRYLIKTRGQQVTLSCSPISGHRSVSWYQQTPGQGLQFLFEYFSETQRNKGNFPGRFSGRQFSNSRSEMNVSTLELGDSALYLCASSSPQGGRIADTQYFGPGTRLTVL.

This rearrangement joins TRBV5-1 to TRBJ2-5, with a possible D match to TRBD2 (5 bases). This CDR3 is built from 14 residues. Between the trimmed V and J ends, which lost 1 base and 5 bases, there was a span of 12 bases. The germline V gene encodes CDR1 SGHRS and CDR2 YFSETQ. CDR3 amino acids: CASSLRGSIETQYF. The CDR3 DNA reads TGCGCCAGCAGCTTGCGAGGGTCGATCGAGACCCAGTACTTC.

This sequence joins TRBV18 and TRBJ2-7, with 10 bases aligning to TRBD2. CDR1 KGHSH and CDR2 LQKENI come from the germline V gene. CDR3 length equals 15 residues. V lost 3 bases to trimming and J lost 3 bases; unmatched junction nucleotides: 5. CDR3: CASSPGIAGGYEQYF. The DNA for the CDR3 is TGTGCCAGCTCACCGGGGATAGCGGGAGGCTACGAGCAGTACTTC.

The CDR3 DNA sequence: TGTGCCAGCAGTTTTCCCGAGGGACAGCCTTGGAATGAGCAGTTCTTC. This sequence encodes CASSFPEGQPWNEQFF. This chain uses TRBV28 with TRBJ2-1, with 7 bases identical to TRBD1. V shed 3 bases, J shed 7 bases, and the junction held 12 bases outside the gene matches. The CDR3 loop spans 16 amino acids. From germline, CDR1 is MDHEN and CDR2 SYDVKM.

The J gene is TRBJ1-2, the V gene TRBV2; 7 bases are shared with TRBD1. Per germline, CDR1 SNHLY and CDR2 FYNNEI. Trimming cost V 4 bases and J 5 bases; bases outside gene matches: 1. The length of the CDR3 is 12 residues. This CDR3 reads CASSGDSYGYTF. Here the CDR3 DNA reads TGTGCCAGCAGTGGGGACAGTTATGGCTACACCTTC. The whole variable domain, filled in from reference TRBV2 and TRBJ1-2, reads EPEVTQTPSHQVTQMGQEVILRCVPISNHLYFYWYRQILGQKVEFLVSFYNNEISEKSEIFDDQFSVERPDGSNFTLKIRSTKLEDSAMYFCASSGDSYGYTFGSGTRLTVV.

The chain links TRBV5-3 to TRBJ1-3; 10 bases map to TRBD1. TRBV5-3 is identified as an open reading frame with a role that is uncertain. This CDR3 is built from 19 residues. With V trimmed by 2 bases and J by 1 base, 12 bases remained unmatched. The CDR3 loop reads CARSLGDRGIFCSGNTIYF. CDR3 DNA sequence: TGTGCCAGAAGCTTAGGGGACAGGGGCATCTTCTGTTCTGGAAACACCATATATTTT.

The chain joins TRBV13 to TRBJ2-7; 11 bases are a match to TRBD2. Unmatched junction bases numbered 6, after V lost 2 bases and J lost 3 bases. The CDR3 is made up of 16 amino acids. The germline V gene encodes CDR1 PRHDT and CDR2 FYEKMQ (reference sequence). CDR3 loop: CASSLRGLAGGYEQYF. The CDR3 DNA reads TGTGCCAGCAGCTTAAGGGGGCTAGCGGGAGGCTACGAGCAGTACTTC.

This clone was counted once. The rearrangement links TRBV7-3 to TRBJ1-1; D not certain. The CDR3 extends over 14 amino acids. Germline CDR1 SGHTA, CDR2 FQGTGA. V dropped 1 base and J dropped 1 base, with 7 bases sitting between them. The DNA for the CDR3 is TGTGCCAGCAGCTTAAACAGACAGAACACTGAAGCTTTCTTT. It encodes CASSLNRQNTEAFF.

V and J are TRBV11-3 and TRBJ2-7, with 9 bases identical to TRBD2. J was trimmed by 1 base and V by 6 bases; bases with no gene match: 4. The germline CDR1 and CDR2 sequences are SGHNT and YENEEA. This CDR3 has 14 residues. CDR3 loop: CASSRTSASYEQYF. CDR3 nucleotide sequence: TGTGCCAGCAGTCGGACTAGCGCATCCTACGAGCAGTACTTC.

The rearrangement uses TRBV5-6 and TRBJ1-5; possible D gene TRBD1, 5 bases. CDR3 length: 13 residues. Germline CDR1 reads SGHDT; CDR2 reads YYEEEE. V shed 2 bases and J shed 6 bases, with 9 bases lying between them. The CDR3 loop reads CASSFERGQPQHF. The CDR3 nucleotides are TGTGCCAGCAGCTTCGAGAGGGGTCAGCCCCAGCATTTT.

The J gene is TRBJ2-5, the V gene TRBV7-9; 9 bases are shared with TRBD1. CDR3 length: 15 amino acids. After removal of 3 bases from V and 1 base from J, the junction contained 3 bases not matched to a gene. From germline, CDR1 is SEHNR and CDR2 FQNEAQ (reference sequence). This CDR3 reads CASSFGTGIQETQYF. CDR3 coding DNA: TGTGCCAGCAGCTTCGGGACAGGGATCCAAGAGACCCAGTACTTC.